The clone carrying this T cell receptor (beta chain) turned up a few times. Clones were sequenced by immunoSEQ multiplex PCR, and TCRdb holds only the in-frame ones, with some missing. This sample has fewer than 20,000 clones, with about 83% found just once. This CDR3 has 11 amino acids. In germline, CDR1 is SEHNR, CDR2 FQNEAQ (reference sequence). V lost 8 bases to trimming and J lost 9 bases, with 11 bases between them. Time point here: newly diagnosed, previously untreated cHL patient sample. CD4+ T cells were purified from thawed PBMCs by magnetic negative selection. The sample originates from a study of PD-1 blockade in classical Hodgkin lymphoma.

This receptor was obtained from a human donor with classical Hodgkin lymphoma. The chain is built from TRBV7-9 and TRBJ2-1; a weak D match, TRBD2 (5 bases). Sequenced sample: CD4+ T cells from blood. In nucleotides, the CDR3 is TGTGCCAGCCATTCCGGAGGTGAGCAGTTCTTC. It codes for CASHSGGEQFF.